This T cell receptor beta chain was recovered during a study of PD-1 blockade in classical Hodgkin lymphoma. Germline V gene data show CDR1 as LGHNA and CDR2 as YSLEER. There are 14 residues in the CDR3. V lost 5 bases, J lost 7 bases, and 5 bases stayed unmatched. Time point: newly diagnosed, previously untreated cHL patient sample. Clones were read by immunoSEQ multiplex PCR, and TCRdb kept only the in-frame ones, dropping some. The top ten hold roughly 2.6% of the sample, which has over 60,000 clones, 93% seen once. Material: peripheral blood mononuclear cells (PBMCs). The receptor's source is a human donor with classical Hodgkin lymphoma. This chain links TRBV4-3 with TRBJ1-2; TRBD1 matches at 12 bases. The CDR3 DNA reads TGCGCCAGCAGCTCGGGACAGGGGGCGCTTGGCTACACCTTC. Translating it yields CASSSGQGALGYTF.